This T cell receptor (beta chain) was profiled in a study of spatial heterogeneity in lung cancer. Study-level background: Donation came from around 72 patients with untreated early-stage non-small cell lung cancer. The count of detected beta-chain sequences consistently exceeded that of alpha-chain sequences.

This clonotype was seen at least ten times. Its matching antigen is unknown. With 5 bases removed from V and 5 bases from J, the gap between germline ends came to 9 bases. The CDR3 spans 12 residues. Germline CDR1 and CDR2: SGHNT and YENEEA. TCRdb recomputed calls from the 5' RACE reads with MiXCR, one row per CDR3 protein. The sample lists about 100,000 distinct CDR3 sequences, just under 20% seen once, with around a fifth in the top ten. This sample's time point: blood at routine non-recurrence follow-up after resection. Sequencing covered unsorted whole RNA taken from tumor, nontumor lung or frozen PBMC. Study conclusions and caveats: Among blood samples, ubiquitous expanded tumor TCRs appeared more at resection than at follow-up.

This sequence was found in a male donor with early-stage non-small cell lung cancer. The sequencing here drew on PBMCs, taken at follow-up. This sequence joins TRBV11-3 and TRBJ1-1; D gene uncertain. The CDR3 bases are TGTGCCAGCAGCCCGGATGGGACTGAAGCTTTCTTT. Translation gives CASSPDGTEAFF. Based on the CDR3 plus reference TRBV11-3 and TRBJ1-1, the full variable domain is EAGVVQSPRYKIIEKKQPVAFWCNPISGHNTLYWYLQNLGQGPELLIRYENEEAVDDSQLPKDRFSAERLKGVDSTLKIQPAELGDSAVYLCASSPDGTEAFFGQGTRLTVV.